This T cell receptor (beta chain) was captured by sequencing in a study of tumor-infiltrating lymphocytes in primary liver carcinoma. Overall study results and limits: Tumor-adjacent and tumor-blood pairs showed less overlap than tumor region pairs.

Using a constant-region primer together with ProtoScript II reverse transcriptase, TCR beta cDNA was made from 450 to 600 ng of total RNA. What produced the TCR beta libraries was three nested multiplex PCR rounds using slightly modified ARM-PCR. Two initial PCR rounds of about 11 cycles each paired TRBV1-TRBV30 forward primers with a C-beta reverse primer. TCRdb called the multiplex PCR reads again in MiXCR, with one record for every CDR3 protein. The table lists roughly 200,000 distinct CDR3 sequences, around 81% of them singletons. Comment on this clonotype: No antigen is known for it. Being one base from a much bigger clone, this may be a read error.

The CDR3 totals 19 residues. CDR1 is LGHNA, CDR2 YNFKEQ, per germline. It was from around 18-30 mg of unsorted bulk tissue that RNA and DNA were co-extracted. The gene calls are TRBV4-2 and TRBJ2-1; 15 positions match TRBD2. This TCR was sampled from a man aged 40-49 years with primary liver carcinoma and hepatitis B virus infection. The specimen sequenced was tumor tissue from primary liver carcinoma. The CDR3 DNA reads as TGTGCCAACAGCCAAGATATAGCGGGTGGACTAGCGGGAGGGAGCCCGCAGTTCTTC. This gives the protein CANSQDIAGGLAGGSPQFF.